This TCR beta chain was sequenced for a study of blood T cell repertoires in COVID-19. Study details: The United States, Italy and Spain provided the acute and convalescent COVID-19 samples. Sources were T cells, B-cell-depleted T cells, or PBMCs; the material itself was cDNA or gDNA.

Germline CDR1 is GTSNPN and CDR2 is SVGIG (reference sequence). The CDR3 length is 14 residues. J gave up 3 bases and V 3 bases, and 5 bases lay outside the gene matches. As processed by the authors: From reference gene primer amplification, estimates of nucleated cell counts were derived. The method was immunoSEQ multiplex PCR; TCRdb's version includes in-frame clones alone and lacks a portion of them. From that table come the V and J calls and clone size; the DNA was used to work out D and trimming. Counted here are more than 250,000 clones, around four fifths occurring once; the ten biggest clones make up about 4.5%.

The J gene is TRBJ1-3, the V gene TRBV30; 7 positions agree with TRBD1. The receptor was derived from a man aged 60 to 75 who had recovered from COVID-19. The material sequenced was peripheral blood. DNA of the CDR3: TGTGCCTGGAGGGAACAGGGGTATGGAAACACCATATATTTT. Its protein is CAWREQGYGNTIYF.